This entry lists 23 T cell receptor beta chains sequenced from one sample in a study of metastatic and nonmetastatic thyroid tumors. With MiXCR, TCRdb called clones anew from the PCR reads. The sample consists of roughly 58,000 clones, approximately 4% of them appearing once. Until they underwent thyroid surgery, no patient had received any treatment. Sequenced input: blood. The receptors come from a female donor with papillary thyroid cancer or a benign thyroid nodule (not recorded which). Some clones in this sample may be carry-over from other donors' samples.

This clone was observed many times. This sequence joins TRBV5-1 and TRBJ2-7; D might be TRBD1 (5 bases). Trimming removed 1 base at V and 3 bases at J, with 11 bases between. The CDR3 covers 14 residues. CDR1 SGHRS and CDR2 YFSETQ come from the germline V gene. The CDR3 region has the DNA TGCGCCAGCAGCTTGAGGGCAGGGAACTACGAGCAGTACTTC. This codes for CASSLRAGNYEQYF.

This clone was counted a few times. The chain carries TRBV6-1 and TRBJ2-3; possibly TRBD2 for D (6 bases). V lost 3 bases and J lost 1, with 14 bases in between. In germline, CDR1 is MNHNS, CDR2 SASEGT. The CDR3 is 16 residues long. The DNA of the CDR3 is TGTGCCAGCAGTGATGGTGCGGGATCGCGCACAGATACGCAGTATTTT. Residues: CASSDGAGSRTDTQYF.

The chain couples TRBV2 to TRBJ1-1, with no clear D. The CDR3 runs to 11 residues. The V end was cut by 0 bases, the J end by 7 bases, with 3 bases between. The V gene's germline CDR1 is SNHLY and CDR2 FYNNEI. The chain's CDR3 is CASSEALEAFF. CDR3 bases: TGTGCCAGCAGTGAAGCCCTTGAAGCTTTCTTT.

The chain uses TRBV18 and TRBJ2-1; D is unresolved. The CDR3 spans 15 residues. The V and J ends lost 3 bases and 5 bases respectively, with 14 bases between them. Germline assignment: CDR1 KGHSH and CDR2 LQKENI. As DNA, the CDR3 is TGTGCCAGCTCACCTCAGATGACAACCAACAATGAGCAGTTCTTC. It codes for CASSPQMTTNNEQFF. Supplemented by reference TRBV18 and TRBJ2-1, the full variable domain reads NAGVMQNPRHLVRRRGQEARLRCSPMKGHSHVYWYRQLPEEGLKFMVYLQKENIIDESGMPKERFSAEFPKEGPSILRIQQVVRGDSAAYFCASSPQMTTNNEQFFGPGTRLTVL.

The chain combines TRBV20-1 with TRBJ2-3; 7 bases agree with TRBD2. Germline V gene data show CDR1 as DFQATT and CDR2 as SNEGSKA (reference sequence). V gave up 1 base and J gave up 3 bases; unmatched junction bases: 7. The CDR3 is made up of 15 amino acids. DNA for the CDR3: TGCAGTGCTAGAGCCTCGACTAGCCGTACAGATACGCAGTATTTT. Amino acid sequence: CSARASTSRTDTQYF.

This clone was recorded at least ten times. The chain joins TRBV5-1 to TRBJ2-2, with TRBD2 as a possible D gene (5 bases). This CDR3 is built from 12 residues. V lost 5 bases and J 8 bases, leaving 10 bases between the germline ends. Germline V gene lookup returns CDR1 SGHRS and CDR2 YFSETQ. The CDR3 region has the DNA TGCGCCAGCAGACCCTCGGGGGGGGAGCTGTTTTTT. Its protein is CASRPSGGELFF.

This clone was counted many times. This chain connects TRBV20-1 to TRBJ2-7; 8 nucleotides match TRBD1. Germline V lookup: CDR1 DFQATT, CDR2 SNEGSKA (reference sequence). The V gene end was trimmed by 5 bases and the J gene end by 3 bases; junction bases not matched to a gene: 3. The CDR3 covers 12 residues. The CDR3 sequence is CSAPTGDYEQYF. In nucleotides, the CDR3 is TGCAGTGCTCCGACAGGGGACTACGAGCAGTACTTC.

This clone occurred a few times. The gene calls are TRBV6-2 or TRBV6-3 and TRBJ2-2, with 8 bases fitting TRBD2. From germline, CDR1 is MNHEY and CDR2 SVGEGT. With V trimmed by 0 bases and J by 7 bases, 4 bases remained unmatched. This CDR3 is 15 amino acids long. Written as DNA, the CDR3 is TGTGCCAGCAGTTACTCAGTAGCGGGGAACGGGGAGCTGTTTTTT. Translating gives CASSYSVAGNGELFF.

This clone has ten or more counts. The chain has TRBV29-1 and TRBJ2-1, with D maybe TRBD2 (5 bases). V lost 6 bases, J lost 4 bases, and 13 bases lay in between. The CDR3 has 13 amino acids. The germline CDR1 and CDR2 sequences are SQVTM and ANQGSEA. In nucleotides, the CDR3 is TGCAGCGTGGTAAACCGGGGATACAATGAGCAGTTCTTC. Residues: CSVVNRGYNEQFF.

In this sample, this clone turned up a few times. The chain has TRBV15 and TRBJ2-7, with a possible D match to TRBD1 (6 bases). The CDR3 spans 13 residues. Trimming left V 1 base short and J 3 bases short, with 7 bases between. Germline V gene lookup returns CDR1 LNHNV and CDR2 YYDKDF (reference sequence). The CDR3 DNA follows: TGTGCCACCAGCAGAGGGGGGCTCTACGAGCAGTACTTC. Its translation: CATSRGGLYEQYF.

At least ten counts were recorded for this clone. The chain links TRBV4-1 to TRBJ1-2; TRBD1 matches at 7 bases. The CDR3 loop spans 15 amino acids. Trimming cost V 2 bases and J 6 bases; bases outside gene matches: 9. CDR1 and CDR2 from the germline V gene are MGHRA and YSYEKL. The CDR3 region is CASSQSEDRRHGYTF. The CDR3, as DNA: TGCGCCAGCAGCCAATCAGAGGACAGGCGTCATGGCTACACCTTC.

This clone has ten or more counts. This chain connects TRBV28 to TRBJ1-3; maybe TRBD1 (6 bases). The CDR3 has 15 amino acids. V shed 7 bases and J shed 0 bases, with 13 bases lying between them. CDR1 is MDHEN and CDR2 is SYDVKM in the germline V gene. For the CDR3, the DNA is TGTGCCAGCATATACAGGGCCTCCTCTGGAAACACCATATATTTT. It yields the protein CASIYRASSGNTIYF.

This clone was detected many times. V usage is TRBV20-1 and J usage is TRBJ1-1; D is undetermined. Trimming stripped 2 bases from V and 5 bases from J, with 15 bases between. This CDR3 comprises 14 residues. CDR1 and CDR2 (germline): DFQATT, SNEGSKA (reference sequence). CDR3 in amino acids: CSARKVGRRTEAFF. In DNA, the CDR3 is TGCAGTGCTAGAAAAGTGGGCCGTCGGACTGAAGCTTTCTTT.

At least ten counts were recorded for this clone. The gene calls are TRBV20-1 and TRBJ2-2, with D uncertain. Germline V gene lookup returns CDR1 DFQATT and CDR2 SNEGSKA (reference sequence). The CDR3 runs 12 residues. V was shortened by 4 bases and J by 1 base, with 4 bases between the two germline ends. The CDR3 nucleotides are TGCAGTGCTACAGAGAACACCGGGGAGCTGTTTTTT. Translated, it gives CSATENTGELFF.

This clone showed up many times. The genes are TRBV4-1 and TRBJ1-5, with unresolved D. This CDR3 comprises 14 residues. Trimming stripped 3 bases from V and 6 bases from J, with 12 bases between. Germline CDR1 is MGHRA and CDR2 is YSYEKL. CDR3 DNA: TGCGCCAGCAGCCAGGAAGAGATGATTCAGCCCCAGCATTTT. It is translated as CASSQEEMIQPQHF.

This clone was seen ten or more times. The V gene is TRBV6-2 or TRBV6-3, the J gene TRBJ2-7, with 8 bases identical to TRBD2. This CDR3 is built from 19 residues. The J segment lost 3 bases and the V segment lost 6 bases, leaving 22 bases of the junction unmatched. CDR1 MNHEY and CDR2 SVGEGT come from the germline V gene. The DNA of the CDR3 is TGTGCCAGCAGATATAGTGGGAGACCCAGACTAGCGCCTTACTACGAGCAGTACTTC. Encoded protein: CASRYSGRPRLAPYYEQYF.

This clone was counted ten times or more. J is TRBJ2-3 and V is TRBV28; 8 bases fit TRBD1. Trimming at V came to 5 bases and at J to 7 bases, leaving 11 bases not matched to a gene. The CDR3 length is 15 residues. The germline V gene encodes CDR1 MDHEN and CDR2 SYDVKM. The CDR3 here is CASSQHSGGVYTQYF. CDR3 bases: TGTGCCAGCAGTCAACATTCAGGGGGCGTATATACGCAGTATTTT.

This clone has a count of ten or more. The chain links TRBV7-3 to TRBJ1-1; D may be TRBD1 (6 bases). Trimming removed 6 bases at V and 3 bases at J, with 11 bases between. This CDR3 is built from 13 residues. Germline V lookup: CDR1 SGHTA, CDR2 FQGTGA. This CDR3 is CASSRDTDTEAFF. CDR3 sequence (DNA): TGTGCCAGCAGTCGGGACACCGACACTGAAGCTTTCTTT.

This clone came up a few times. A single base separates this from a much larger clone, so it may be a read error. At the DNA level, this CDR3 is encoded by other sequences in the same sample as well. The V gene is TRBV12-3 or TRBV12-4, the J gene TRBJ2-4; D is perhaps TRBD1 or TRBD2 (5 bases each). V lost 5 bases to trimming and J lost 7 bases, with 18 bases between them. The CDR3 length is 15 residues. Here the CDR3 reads CASSLSGGQTNIQYF. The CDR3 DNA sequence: TGTGCCAGCAGTCTGTCTGGAGGACAAACGAACATTCAGTACTTC.

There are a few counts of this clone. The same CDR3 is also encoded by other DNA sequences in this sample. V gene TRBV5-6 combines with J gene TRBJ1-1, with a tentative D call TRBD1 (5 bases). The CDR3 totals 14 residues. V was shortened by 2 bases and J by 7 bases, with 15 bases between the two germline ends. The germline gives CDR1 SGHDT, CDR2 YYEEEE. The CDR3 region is CASSFKGGTLEAFF. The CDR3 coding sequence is TGTGCCAGCAGCTTCAAGGGTGGGACCCTTGAAGCTTTCTTT.

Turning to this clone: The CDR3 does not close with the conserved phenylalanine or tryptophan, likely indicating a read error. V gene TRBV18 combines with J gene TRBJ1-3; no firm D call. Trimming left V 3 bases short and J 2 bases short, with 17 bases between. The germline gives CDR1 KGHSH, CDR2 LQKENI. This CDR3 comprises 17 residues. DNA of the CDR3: TGTGCCAGCTCACCTGATGGGCCGTGGGTGGCTGGAAACACCATATATTCT. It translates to CASSPDGPWVAGNTIYS.

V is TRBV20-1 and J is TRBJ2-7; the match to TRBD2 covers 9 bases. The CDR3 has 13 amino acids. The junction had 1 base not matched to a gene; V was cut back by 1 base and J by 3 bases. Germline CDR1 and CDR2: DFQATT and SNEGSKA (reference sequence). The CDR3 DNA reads TGCAGTGCTAGAGGCGGGAGGGACTACGAGCAGTACTTC. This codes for CSARGGRDYEQYF.

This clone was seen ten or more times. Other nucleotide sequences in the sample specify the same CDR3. The CDR3 region is CASSLGWGKETQYF. In DNA form, the CDR3 reads TGTGCCAGCAGCTTGGGGTGGGGGAAAGAGACCCAGTACTTC. The genes are TRBV5-5 and TRBJ2-5, with D perhaps assigned TRBD1 or TRBD2 (5 bases each). From germline, CDR1 is SGHKS and CDR2 YYEKEE (reference sequence). This CDR3 comprises 14 residues. Trimming took off 0 bases at V and 3 bases at J, with 9 bases between the two ends.